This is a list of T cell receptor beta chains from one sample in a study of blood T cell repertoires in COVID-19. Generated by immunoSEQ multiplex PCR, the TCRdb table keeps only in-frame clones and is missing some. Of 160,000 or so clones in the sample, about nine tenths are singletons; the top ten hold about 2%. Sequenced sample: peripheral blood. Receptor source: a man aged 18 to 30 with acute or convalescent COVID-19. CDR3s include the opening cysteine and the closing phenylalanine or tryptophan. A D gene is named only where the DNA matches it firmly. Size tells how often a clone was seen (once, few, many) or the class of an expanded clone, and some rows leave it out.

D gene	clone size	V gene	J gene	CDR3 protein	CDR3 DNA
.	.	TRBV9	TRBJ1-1	CASSVALTEGRNTEAFF	TGTGCCAGCAGCGTAGCCTTGACGGAGGGGAGGAACACTGAAGCTTTCTTT
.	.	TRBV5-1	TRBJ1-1	CASTSEGNTEAFF	TGCGCCAGCACCTCGGAGGGAAACACTGAAGCTTTCTTT
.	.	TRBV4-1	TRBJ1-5	CASSQGGGDQPQHF	TGCGCCAGCAGCCAAGGAGGAGGGGATCAGCCCCAGCATTTT
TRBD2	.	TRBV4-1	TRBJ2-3	CASSQDEGPLAGDTQYF	TGCGCCAGCAGCCAAGATGAAGGTCCGCTAGCGGGGGATACGCAGTATTTT
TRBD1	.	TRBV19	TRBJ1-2	CASSIDAGGGSGYTF	TGTGCCAGTAGTATAGACGCAGGGGGCGGGAGTGGCTACACCTTC
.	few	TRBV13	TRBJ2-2	CASSLAQAAAGELFF	TGTGCCAGCAGCTTAGCACAGGCGGCGGCCGGGGAGCTGTTTTTT
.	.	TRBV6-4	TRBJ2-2	CASSDTNRGARTGELFF	TGTGCCAGCAGTGACACTAATCGGGGGGCGAGGACCGGGGAGCTGTTTTTT
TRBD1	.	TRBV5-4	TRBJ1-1	CASSLAGGAYNTEAFF	TGTGCCAGCAGCTTGGCAGGGGGCGCCTATAACACTGAAGCTTTCTTT
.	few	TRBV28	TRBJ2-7	CASSSDGGRPYEQYF	TGTGCCAGCAGTTCCGACGGAGGGAGACCCTACGAGCAGTACTTC
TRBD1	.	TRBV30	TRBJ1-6	CAWSQPQGQNSPLHF	TGTGCCTGGAGTCAGCCACAGGGGCAGAATTCACCCCTCCACTTT
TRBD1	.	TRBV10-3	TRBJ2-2	CAISAWWTGREIPSGELFF	TGTGCCATCAGTGCATGGTGGACAGGCCGAGAAATCCCGTCAGGGGAGCTGTTTTTT
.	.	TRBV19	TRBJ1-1	CASSIDTLNTEAFF	TGTGCCAGTAGTATAGATACCCTAAACACTGAAGCTTTCTTT
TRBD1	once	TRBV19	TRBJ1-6	CASSAGQGNSPLHF	TGTGCCAGTAGTGCGGGACAGGGTAATTCACCCCTCCACTTT
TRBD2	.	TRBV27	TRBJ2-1	CASSRLAGGVNEQFF	TGTGCCAGCAGTCGACTAGCGGGAGGGGTCAATGAGCAGTTCTTC
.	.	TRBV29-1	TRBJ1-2	CSVPDRSYGYTF	TGCAGCGTTCCTGACAGGAGCTATGGCTACACCTTC
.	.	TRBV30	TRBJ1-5	CAWSSSRVGNQPQHF	TGTGCCTGGAGTTCCTCCAGGGTTGGAAATCAGCCCCAGCATTTT
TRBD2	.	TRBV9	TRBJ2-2	CASSVGTSGRSGELFF	TGTGCCAGCAGCGTAGGGACTAGCGGGAGGTCCGGGGAGCTGTTTTTT
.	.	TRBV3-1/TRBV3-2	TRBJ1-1	CASSGVNTEAFF	TGTGCCAGCAGCGGAGTGAACACTGAAGCTTTCTTT
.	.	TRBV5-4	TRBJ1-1	CASSPGGAGTEAFF	TGTGCCAGCAGCCCCGGGGGGGCGGGCACTGAAGCTTTCTTT
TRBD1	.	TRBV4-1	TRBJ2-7	CASSQAGTGGYEQYF	TGCGCCAGCAGCCAAGCCGGGACAGGGGGATACGAGCAGTACTTC
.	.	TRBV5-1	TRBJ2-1	CATSPDPGVSSYNEQFF	TGCGCCACCTCACCGGACCCAGGGGTTAGCTCCTACAATGAGCAGTTCTTC
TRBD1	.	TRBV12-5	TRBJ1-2	CASGLVTSAGGVGGYTF	TGTGCTAGTGGTTTGGTAACCTCGGCAGGGGGCGTTGGTGGCTACACCTTC
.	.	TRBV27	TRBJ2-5	CASSYSLRETQYF	TGTGCCAGCAGTTATAGTTTGCGAGAGACCCAGTACTTC
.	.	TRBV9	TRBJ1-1	CASSVATGPARTEAFF	TGTGCCAGCAGCGTAGCTACGGGTCCAGCGAGGACTGAAGCTTTCTTT
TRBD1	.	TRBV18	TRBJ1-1	CASSGTGMNTEAFF	TGTGCCAGCTCGGGGACAGGGATGAACACTGAAGCTTTCTTT
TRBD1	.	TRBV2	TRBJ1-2	CASRRGTDYGYTF	TGTGCCAGCAGGCGAGGGACAGACTATGGCTACACCTTC
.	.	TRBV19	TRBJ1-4	CASSLRTVPTNEKLFF	TGTGCCAGTAGTCTTAGGACAGTTCCAACTAATGAAAAACTGTTTTTT
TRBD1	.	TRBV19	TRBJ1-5	CASSLGRTGGDQPQHF	TGTGCCAGTAGTCTCGGGCGGACAGGAGGGGATCAGCCCCAGCATTTT
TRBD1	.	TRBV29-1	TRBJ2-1	CSVEGAGTGLNEQFF	TGCAGCGTTGAAGGAGCCGGGACAGGACTCAATGAGCAGTTCTTC
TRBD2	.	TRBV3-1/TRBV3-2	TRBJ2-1	CASSQDAASGKEQFF	TGTGCCAGCAGCCAAGACGCGGCTAGCGGGAAAGAGCAGTTCTTC
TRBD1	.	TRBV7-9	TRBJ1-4	CASSKDRADEKLFF	TGTGCCAGCAGTAAGGACAGGGCTGATGAAAAACTGTTTTTT
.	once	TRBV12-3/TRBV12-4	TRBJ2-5	CASRRQGGETQYF	TGTGCCAGCAGACGACAGGGAGGAGAGACCCAGTACTTC
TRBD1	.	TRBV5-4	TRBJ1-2	CASSLDRGRLDYGYTF	TGTGCCAGCAGCTTGGACAGGGGGCGCCTCGACTATGGCTACACCTTC
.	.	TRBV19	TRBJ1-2	CASKAGLGYGYTF	TGTGCCAGTAAGGCAGGTCTCGGCTATGGCTACACCTTC
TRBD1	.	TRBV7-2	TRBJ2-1	CASSSGQGDWREQFF	TGTGCCAGCAGCTCGGGACAGGGGGATTGGCGGGAGCAGTTCTTC
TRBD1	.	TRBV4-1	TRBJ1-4	CASSQGQGGNEKLFF	TGCGCCAGCAGCCAGGGACAGGGCGGTAATGAAAAACTGTTTTTT
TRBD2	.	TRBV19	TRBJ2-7	CASSMGLAGGSYEQYF	TGTGCCAGTAGTATGGGACTAGCGGGGGGTTCCTACGAGCAGTACTTC
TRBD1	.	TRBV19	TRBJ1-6	CASTAGGFGSPLHF	TGTGCCAGTACCGCAGGGGGGTTCGGTTCACCCCTCCACTTT
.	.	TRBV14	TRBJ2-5	CASSQDLGTPGETQYF	TGTGCCAGCAGCCAAGATTTAGGGACTCCGGGGGAGACCCAGTACTTC
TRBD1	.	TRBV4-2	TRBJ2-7	CASGLEQGLWDEQYF	TGTGCCAGCGGCCTCGAACAGGGGCTTTGGGACGAGCAGTACTTC
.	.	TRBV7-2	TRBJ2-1	CASSLVSGVTDEQFF	TGTGCCAGCAGCTTAGTATCCGGGGTGACGGATGAGCAGTTCTTC
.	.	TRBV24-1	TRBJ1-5	CATSDGGWYGNQPQHF	TGTGCCACCAGTGATGGGGGCTGGTATGGCAATCAGCCCCAGCATTTT
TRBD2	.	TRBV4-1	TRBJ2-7	CASSQDFTSGITYEQYF	TGCGCCAGCAGCCAAGATTTTACTAGCGGGATCACCTACGAGCAGTACTTC
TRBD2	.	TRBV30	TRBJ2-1	CAWEFRSGWNEQFF	TGTGCCTGGGAGTTCCGTAGCGGGTGGAATGAGCAGTTCTTC
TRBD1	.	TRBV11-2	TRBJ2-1	CASAGTGGVGIGNEQFF	TGTGCCAGCGCCGGGACAGGGGGCGTAGGGATAGGGAATGAGCAGTTCTTC
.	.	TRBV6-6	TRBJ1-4	CASSYSGPRIGEKLFF	TGTGCCAGCAGTTACTCGGGTCCGCGGATTGGAGAAAAACTGTTTTTT
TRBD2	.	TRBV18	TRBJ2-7	CASSPASGKSSYEQYF	TGTGCCAGCTCACCGGCTAGCGGGAAAAGCTCCTACGAGCAGTACTTC
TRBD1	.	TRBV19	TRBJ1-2	CASSIVAQGTHYGYTF	TGTGCCAGTAGTATAGTAGCACAGGGGACACACTATGGCTACACCTTC
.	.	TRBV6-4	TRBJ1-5	CASSVAEGQPQHF	TGTGCCAGCAGTGTGGCTGAGGGTCAGCCCCAGCATTTT
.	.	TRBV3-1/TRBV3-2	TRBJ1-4	CASSLAGGGEKLFF	TGTGCCAGCAGCCTGGCGGGCGGAGGGGAAAAACTGTTTTTT
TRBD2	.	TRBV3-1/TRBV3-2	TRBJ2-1	CASSQAGQLAGTRGEQFF	TGTGCCAGCAGCCAAGCAGGTCAACTAGCGGGCACGAGGGGTGAGCAGTTCTTC
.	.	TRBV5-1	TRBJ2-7	CASSSTGGLIEQYF	TGCGCCAGCAGCTCAACCGGGGGTTTGATCGAGCAGTACTTC
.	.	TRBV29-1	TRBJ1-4	CSVEGPEAEKLFF	TGCAGCGTTGAAGGTCCGGAAGCGGAAAAACTGTTTTTT
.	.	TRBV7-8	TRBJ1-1	CASSLILNTEAFF	TGTGCCAGCAGCTTAATCCTAAACACTGAAGCTTTCTTT
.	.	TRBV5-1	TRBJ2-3	CASSPSGADTQYF	TGCGCCAGCAGCCCTTCAGGGGCAGATACGCAGTATTTT
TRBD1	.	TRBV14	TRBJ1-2	CASSHGQDYGYTF	TGTGCCAGCAGCCACGGACAGGACTATGGCTACACCTTC
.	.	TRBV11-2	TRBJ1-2	CASSTGRSPGSRGYTF	TGTGCCAGCAGTACAGGGAGAAGTCCGGGATCGAGAGGCTACACCTTC
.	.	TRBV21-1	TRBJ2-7	CASSNELAGRVVYEQYF	TGTGCCAGCAGCAACGAGCTGGCTGGGAGGGTTGTGTACGAGCAGTACTTC